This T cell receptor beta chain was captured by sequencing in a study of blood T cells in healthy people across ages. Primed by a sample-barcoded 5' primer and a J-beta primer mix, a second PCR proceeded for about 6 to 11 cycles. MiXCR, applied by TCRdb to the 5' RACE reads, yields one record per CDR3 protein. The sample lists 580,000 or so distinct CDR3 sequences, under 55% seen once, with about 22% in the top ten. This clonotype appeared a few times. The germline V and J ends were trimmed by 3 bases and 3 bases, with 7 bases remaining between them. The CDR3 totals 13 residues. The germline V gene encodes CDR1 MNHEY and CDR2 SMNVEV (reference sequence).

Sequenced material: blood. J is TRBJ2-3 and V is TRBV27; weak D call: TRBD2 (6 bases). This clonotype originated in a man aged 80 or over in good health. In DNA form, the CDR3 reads TGTGCCAGCAGTTTGCTAGCGACAGATACGCAGTATTTT. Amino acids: CASSLLATDTQYF.